The T cell receptor (beta chain) under discussion was sequenced for a study of patients and donors after allogeneic stem cell transplantation. The table lists this clonotype with many counts. TCRdb analysed the RT-PCR reads with MiXCR anew, one entry per CDR3 protein. This sample has just under 20,000 distinct CDR3 sequences, with approximately 5% found just once. The length of the CDR3 is 12 residues. Trimming left V 11 bases short and J 5 bases short, with 13 bases between. Per the germline V gene, CDR1 is SNHLY and CDR2 is FYNNEI. The sequence came from a human donor who was either an allogeneic HSCT recipient or a stem cell or donor lymphocyte infusion donor (not recorded which). It is not recorded whose cells these are; they may come from a transplant donor. The sample consisted of blood, either unsorted or a sorted T cell fraction (not recorded which). The V and J genes are TRBV2 and TRBJ1-5, with no clear D. The CDR3 reads CAGGERDQPQHF. CDR3 DNA: TGTGCCGGCGGGGAGAGGGATCAGCCCCAGCATTTT. Supplemented by reference TRBV2 and TRBJ1-5, the full variable domain reads EPEVTQTPSHQVTQMGQEVILRCVPISNHLYFYWYRQILGQKVEFLVSFYNNEISEKSEIFDDQFSVERPDGSNFTLKIRSTKLEDSAMYFCAGGERDQPQHFGDGTRLSIL.